This T cell receptor (beta chain) was sequenced during a study of monozygotic twins with inflammatory bowel disease (dated by TCRdb to between 2018 and 2021). Turning to the overall study: The complete study included 28 monozygotic twin pairs: 19 IBD-discordant Danish pairs and nine German pairs, of which four were IBD-concordant and five were IBD-discordant. Within discordant pairs, disease-associated traits were sought mainly by comparing IBD patients with their genetically identical healthy co-twins. Each individual had, on average, about 151 000 unique TCRalpha sequences and 181 000 unique TCRbeta sequences available for analysis. Broad study findings and their caveats: Distinction between different T cell subtypes could not be achieved in the analysis. No single strong signal or clonotype linked to IBD turned up in the results, so the idea that one exists was not supported. Because patients received different immunosuppressive treatments, the repertoires may have picked up extra background noise and variability between individuals. TCRbeta repertoire diversity, by inverse Simpson index, was decreased in IBD patients compared with their healthy co-twins. Fewer clonotypes were shared with other individuals by IBD patients than by healthy twins, most markedly in patients showing signs of disease activity. No difference in repertoire similarity was observed between concordant and discordant twins, possibly owing to limited statistical power.

To prepare the library, 5' RACE was applied. Each TCR library was prepared from about 3,400 ng of total RNA. For each sample, cDNA synthesis with SMARTScribe reverse transcriptase was split into eight separate reactions. During cDNA synthesis, template switching was used to introduce unique molecular identifiers that contained a 6-nucleotide sample barcode. TCRalpha and TCRbeta cDNA was amplified in two nested PCRs of about 17 and 10 cycles, and bead purification was carried out after each PCR. Before amplification, the cDNA was treated with uracil DNA-glycosylase and purified using the QIAquick PCR purification kit. The second PCR was the step at which Illumina TruSeq-compatible adapters and sample-specific barcodes were added. Library quality and concentration were assessed using TapeStation and Qubit, and about 5.2 ng of each library was pooled. The pooled libraries were sequenced with 2 x 100 bp reads and custom sequencing primers on an Illumina HiSeq2500 single-index Rapid Run. As for how the authors treated the data: MiGEC version 1.2.6 was used for UMI-based consensus assembly to correct PCR and sequencing errors. V(D)J alignment, clonotype assembly and CDR3 extraction were performed with MiXCR version 2.1.1. Normalisation of gene usage, clonotype sharing and MAIT/NKT TCR abundance was achieved by analysing the top 1000, 10 000 and 20 000 clonotypes per sample. After downsampling to 27 000 UMIs, diversity was calculated as the inverse Simpson index using the vegan R package. Paired Mann-Whitney U tests were applied to discordant twin pairs, with Benjamini-Hochberg correction for multiple testing. Based on TCRdb reprocessing of the reads, there is one entry per CDR3 protein sequence, and DNA is missing. These V and J calls originate from TCRdb's pipeline instead of the authors' own analysis. The table for this sample shows hundreds of thousands of distinct CDR3 sequences. The ten largest clonotypes hold 5.5% to 6.5% of the sample.

The germline V gene yields SGHDN for CDR1 and FVKESK for CDR2. From the cysteine through the phenylalanine, the CDR3 covers 15 amino acids. A DNA sequence was not provided. As to this clonotype: This clone's antigen is unknown.

A roughly 2.5 ml peripheral blood sample was drawn into PAXgene tubes per donor and stored at -80°C. Total RNA was isolated from whole blood with the PAXgene blood miRNA kit on an automated QIAcube, without T cell sorting. Peripheral blood from monozygotic twin pairs, either concordant or discordant for inflammatory bowel disease, underwent deep TCRalpha and TCRbeta repertoire profiling that used unique molecular barcoding. For every twin pair, smoking habits were documented, and each individual was categorised as a current, former or never smoker. This clonotype originated in a human donor with ulcerative colitis or Crohn's disease, or a healthy co-twin of an affected twin (not recorded which). The sample was blood. This chain joins TRBV14 to TRBJ2-2. The CDR3 protein sequence reads: CASSRGTLGTGELFF.